A selection of T cell receptor beta chains follows, all from one sample in a study of shared clonotypes between healthy human individuals. Generated by immunoSEQ multiplex PCR, the TCRdb table keeps only in-frame clones and is missing some. The sample lists a few hundred thousand clones; around three quarters were seen once. What was sequenced was PBMCs. These receptor sequences come from a woman between 35 and 50 years old in good health. Some clones in this sample may be carry-over from other donors' samples. Both conserved end residues are part of each CDR3. The D gene is left open where the match is weak. Size is stated for part of the rows, as once, few or many counts, or as a class when the clone is expanded.

V: TRBV28
J: TRBJ2-7
D: NA
length: 11
size: few
CDR3: CASSLTLEQYF
DNA: TGTGCCAGCAGCCTCACCTTGGAGCAGTACTTC

V: TRBV5-1
J: TRBJ2-1
D: NA
length: 14
size: NA
CDR3: CASSSYGEGNEQFF
DNA: TGCGCCAGCAGCTCCTATGGAGAGGGGAATGAGCAGTTCTTC

V: TRBV9
J: TRBJ1-1
D: TRBD1
length: 16
size: NA
CDR3: CASTVIDRAGNTEAFF
DNA: TGTGCCAGCACCGTGATCGACAGGGCGGGGAACACTGAAGCTTTCTTT

V: TRBV7-9
J: TRBJ2-3
D: NA
length: 16
size: once
CDR3: CASSLEAGWSTDTQYF
DNA: TGTGCCAGCAGCTTAGAGGCGGGGTGGAGCACAGATACGCAGTATTTT

V: TRBV29-1
J: TRBJ2-7
D: TRBD2
length: 14
size: NA
CDR3: CSVDTSGSSYEQYF
DNA: TGCAGCGTTGATACTAGCGGGAGCTCCTACGAGCAGTACTTC

V: TRBV19
J: TRBJ1-5
D: NA
length: 13
size: NA
CDR3: CASSPAVNQPQHF
DNA: TGTGCCAGTAGCCCTGCGGTCAATCAGCCCCAGCATTTT

V: TRBV4-1
J: TRBJ1-4
D: NA
length: 15
size: NA
CDR3: CASSQERGGSEKLFF
DNA: TGCGCCAGCAGCCAAGAAAGAGGGGGATCGGAAAAACTGTTTTTT

V: TRBV6-1
J: TRBJ2-7
D: TRBD1
length: 16
size: NA
CDR3: CASSEGTGGSLYEQYF
DNA: TGTGCCAGCAGTGAAGGGACAGGGGGCAGTCTCTACGAGCAGTACTTC

V: TRBV7-7
J: TRBJ2-1
D: NA
length: 13
size: NA
CDR3: CASSRDGPAEQFF
DNA: TGTGCTAGCAGCCGGGACGGACCGGCCGAGCAGTTCTTC

V: TRBV9
J: TRBJ2-1
D: TRBD1
length: 15
size: NA
CDR3: CASSEGTGWVNEQFF
DNA: TGTGCCAGCAGCGAGGGGACAGGGTGGGTCAATGAGCAGTTCTTC

V: TRBV20-1
J: TRBJ2-1
D: TRBD2
length: 11
size: NA
CDR3: CSAISGREQFF
DNA: TGCAGTGCCATTAGCGGGCGGGAGCAGTTCTTC

V: TRBV10-3
J: TRBJ2-5
D: TRBD2
length: 13
size: NA
CDR3: CAISGLGGETQYF
DNA: TGTGCCATCTCTGGACTAGGAGGAGAGACCCAGTACTTC

V: TRBV7-2
J: TRBJ1-5
D: NA
length: 17
size: NA
CDR3: CASSLGQGLVGNQPQHF
DNA: TGTGCCAGCAGCCTGGGGCAGGGCCTGGTGGGCAATCAGCCCCAGCATTTT

V: TRBV7-6
J: TRBJ2-7
D: NA
length: 15
size: NA
CDR3: CASSPATGSSYEQYF
DNA: TGTGCCAGCAGCCCTGCGACAGGTAGCTCCTACGAGCAGTACTTC

V: TRBV18
J: TRBJ1-2
D: NA
length: 13
size: NA
CDR3: CASSDDRRTGYTF
DNA: TGTGCCAGCTCAGACGACCGTCGGACTGGCTACACCTTC

V: TRBV5-8
J: TRBJ2-7
D: NA
length: 15
size: NA
CDR3: CASSLLSSLRGEQYF
DNA: TGTGCCAGCAGCTTGCTTTCCAGCCTAAGGGGCGAGCAGTACTTC